Listed below are T cell receptor beta chains from one sample, sequenced in a study of blood T cell repertoires in COVID-19. Generated by immunoSEQ multiplex PCR, the TCRdb table keeps only in-frame clones and is missing some. The sample holds around 300,000 clones, roughly nine tenths seen once. Specimen: PBMCs or T cells enriched from blood (not recorded which). These receptors were obtained from a woman aged 40 to 49 who had recovered from COVID-19. Both conserved end residues are part of each CDR3. D genes are given only for firm matches. Some rows mark clone size as missing; the rest say once, few, many or name a class of expanded clone.

TRBV5-1	-	-	TRBJ1-1	TGCGCCAGCAGCAGCAGGGAAAGAACTGAAGCTTTCTTT	CASSSRERTEAFF
TRBV5-4	-	-	TRBJ1-1	TGTGCCAGCAGCTTGACAGGGATGAACACTGAAGCTTTCTTT	CASSLTGMNTEAFF
TRBV2	TRBD1	once	TRBJ1-1	TGTGCCAGCAGTCGGACAGGGGGGTACCTCATGAACACTGAAGCTTTCTTT	CASSRTGGYLMNTEAFF
TRBV5-1	-	-	TRBJ1-2	TGCGCCAGCAGTATAGGAGCCTCTAACTATGGCTACACCTTC	CASSIGASNYGYTF
TRBV3-1/TRBV3-2	-	-	TRBJ1-1	TGTGCCAGCAGCCAAGCATCAGGGGAACTTTCAGAAGCTTTCTTT	CASSQASGELSEAFF
TRBV5-1	TRBD1	-	TRBJ1-6	TGCGCCAGCAGCTTGATGGACAGGGTCGATTCACCCCTCCACTTT	CASSLMDRVDSPLHF
TRBV30	TRBD1	-	TRBJ1-6	TGTGCCTGGACGTTTTCAGGGGGCGCGTATAATTCACCCCTCCACTTT	CAWTFSGGAYNSPLHF
TRBV5-5	TRBD1	-	TRBJ1-1	TGTGCCAGCAGCACCCGGACAGGGGAAGCTTTCTTT	CASSTRTGEAFF
TRBV18	TRBD1	-	TRBJ1-1	TGTGCCAGCTCACCTAGCGGACAGGGTATCACTGAAGCTTTCTTT	CASSPSGQGITEAFF
TRBV6-5	TRBD2	-	TRBJ2-3	TGTGCCAGCCGAATCGGGGGGGACCTCATTGCGCAGTATTTT	CASRIGGDLIAQYF
TRBV7-3	TRBD2	-	TRBJ2-6	TGTGCCAGCAAGAGCGGGGCTGGGGCCAACGTCCTGACTTTC	CASKSGAGANVLTF
TRBV9	TRBD1	few	TRBJ2-7	TGTGCCAGCAGCCAGACAGGGGTCGAGCAGTACTTC	CASSQTGVEQYF
TRBV6-6	-	-	TRBJ1-5	TGTGCCAGCAGTTATAGGGCAGGGTATAGCAATCAGCCCCAGCATTTT	CASSYRAGYSNQPQHF
TRBV5-1	TRBD2	-	TRBJ2-1	TGCGCCAGCAGGGCGGGAGAAGGTAATAGTGAGCAGTTCTTC	CASRAGEGNSEQFF
TRBV5-5	-	-	TRBJ1-5	TGTGCCAGCAGCTCTACTCAAGTTAATAGCAATCAGCCCCAGCATTTT	CASSSTQVNSNQPQHF
TRBV7-2	-	once	TRBJ1-3	TGTGCCAGCAGCTTTACAGGGGGAAACACCATATATTTT	CASSFTGGNTIYF
TRBV6-2/TRBV6-3	-	-	TRBJ1-5	TGTGCCAGCAGTTACGGCGGTCTTATTTCTCAGCCCCAGCATTTT	CASSYGGLISQPQHF
TRBV6-5	-	-	TRBJ1-5	TGTGCCAGCCATGGGGGGTCGTCAGGCAATCAGCCCCAGCATTTT	CASHGGSSGNQPQHF